This T cell receptor (beta chain) stems from a study of naive and memory T cell subsets. Ligated cDNA underwent four rounds of PCR with nested alpha and beta constant region primers and SP2. Alpha and beta constant region primers primed reverse transcription for blood and skin samples. TCRdb re-derived calls from the 5' RACE reads in MiXCR, one entry per CDR3 protein. The table shows 48,000 or so distinct CDR3 sequences, with about 4.5% occurring only once. An oligonucleotide containing a UMI was ligated to the 3' end of TCR cDNA. Whole blood, roughly 2.6 ml, came from adult healthy volunteers. Input was 1 to 1000 ng of DNase-treated total RNA without cell sorting. This CDR3 spans 11 amino acids. Trimming shortened V by 0 bases and J by 8 bases, and 4 bases separated the two germline ends. This clonotype was seen repeatedly, ten times or more.

This chain joins TRBV12-3 or TRBV12-4 and TRBJ1-1; D gene uncertain. The TCR comes from a female donor in good health. CDR3 sequence (DNA): TGTGCCAGCAGTTTAGCCCGGGAAGCTTTCTTT. This sequence encodes CASSLAREAFF.